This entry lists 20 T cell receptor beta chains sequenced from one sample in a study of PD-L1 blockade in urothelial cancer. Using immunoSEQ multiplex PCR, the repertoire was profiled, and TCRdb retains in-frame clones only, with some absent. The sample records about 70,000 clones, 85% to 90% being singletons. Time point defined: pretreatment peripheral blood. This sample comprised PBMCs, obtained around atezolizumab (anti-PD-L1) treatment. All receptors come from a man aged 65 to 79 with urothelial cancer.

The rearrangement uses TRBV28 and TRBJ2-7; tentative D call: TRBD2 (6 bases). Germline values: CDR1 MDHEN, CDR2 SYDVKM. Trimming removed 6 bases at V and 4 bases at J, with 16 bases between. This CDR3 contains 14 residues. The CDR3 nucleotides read TGTGCCAGCAGCCCCCCCGGGGGTGGGTACGAGCAGTACTTC. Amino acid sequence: CASSPPGGGYEQYF.

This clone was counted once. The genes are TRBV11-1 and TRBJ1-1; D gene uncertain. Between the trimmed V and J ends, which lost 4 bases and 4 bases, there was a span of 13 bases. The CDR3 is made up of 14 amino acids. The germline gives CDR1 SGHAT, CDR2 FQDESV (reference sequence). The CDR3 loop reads CASSSAPGSTEAFF. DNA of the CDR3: TGTGCCAGCAGCTCGGCTCCGGGGTCCACTGAAGCTTTCTTT.

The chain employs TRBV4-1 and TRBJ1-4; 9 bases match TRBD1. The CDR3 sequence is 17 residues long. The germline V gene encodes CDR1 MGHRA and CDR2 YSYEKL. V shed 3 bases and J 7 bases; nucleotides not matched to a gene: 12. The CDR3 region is CASSQEKTGGAGEKLFF. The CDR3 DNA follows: TGCGCCAGCAGCCAGGAAAAAACAGGGGGCGCGGGTGAAAAACTGTTTTTT.

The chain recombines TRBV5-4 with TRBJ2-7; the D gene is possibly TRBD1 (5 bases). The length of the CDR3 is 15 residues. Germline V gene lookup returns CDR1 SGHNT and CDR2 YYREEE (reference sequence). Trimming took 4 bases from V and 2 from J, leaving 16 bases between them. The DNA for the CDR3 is TGTGCCAGCAGCCCTGGACAAGATATCACCTACGAGCAGTACTTC. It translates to CASSPGQDITYEQYF.

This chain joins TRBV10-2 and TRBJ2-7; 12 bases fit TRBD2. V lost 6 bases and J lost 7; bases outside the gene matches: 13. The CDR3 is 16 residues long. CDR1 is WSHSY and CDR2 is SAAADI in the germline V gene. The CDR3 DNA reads TGCGCCAGCAGATTAGGACTAGCGGGATTGGGTAGAGAGCAGTACTTC. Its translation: CASRLGLAGLGREQYF.

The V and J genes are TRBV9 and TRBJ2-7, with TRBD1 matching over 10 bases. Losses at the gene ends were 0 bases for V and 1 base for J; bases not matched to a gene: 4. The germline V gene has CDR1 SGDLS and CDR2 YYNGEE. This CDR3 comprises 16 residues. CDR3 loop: CASSVGPGQGSYEQYF. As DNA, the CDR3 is TGTGCCAGCAGCGTAGGACCGGGACAGGGGTCCTACGAGCAGTACTTC.

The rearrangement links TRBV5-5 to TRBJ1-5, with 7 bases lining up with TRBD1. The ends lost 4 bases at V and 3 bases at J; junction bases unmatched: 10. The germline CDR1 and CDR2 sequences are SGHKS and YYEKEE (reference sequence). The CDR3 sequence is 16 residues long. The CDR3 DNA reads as TGTGCCAGCAGCCATATGGTAGAGGGGGCCAATCAGCCCCAGCATTTT. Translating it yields CASSHMVEGANQPQHF.

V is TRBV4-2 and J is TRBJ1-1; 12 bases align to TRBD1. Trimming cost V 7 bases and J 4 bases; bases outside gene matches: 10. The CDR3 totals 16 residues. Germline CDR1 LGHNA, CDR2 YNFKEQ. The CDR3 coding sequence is TGTGCCAGCACCTCAACCGGGACAGGGGGCCTCACTGAAGCTTTCTTT. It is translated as CASTSTGTGGLTEAFF.

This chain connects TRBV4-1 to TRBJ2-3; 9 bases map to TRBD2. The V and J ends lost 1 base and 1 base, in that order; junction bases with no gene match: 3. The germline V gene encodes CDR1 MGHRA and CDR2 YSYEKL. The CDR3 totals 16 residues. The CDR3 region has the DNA TGCGCCAGCAGCCAAGGGCGGACTAGCGGCACAGATACGCAGTATTTT. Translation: CASSQGRTSGTDTQYF.

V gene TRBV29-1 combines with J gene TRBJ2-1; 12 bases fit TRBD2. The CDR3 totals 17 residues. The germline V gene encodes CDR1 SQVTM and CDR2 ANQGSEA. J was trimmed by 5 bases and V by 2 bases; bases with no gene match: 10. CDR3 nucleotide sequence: TGCAGCGTTGAAACCCGGACTAGCGGGAAATCGAACAATGAGCAGTTCTTC. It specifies CSVETRTSGKSNNEQFF.

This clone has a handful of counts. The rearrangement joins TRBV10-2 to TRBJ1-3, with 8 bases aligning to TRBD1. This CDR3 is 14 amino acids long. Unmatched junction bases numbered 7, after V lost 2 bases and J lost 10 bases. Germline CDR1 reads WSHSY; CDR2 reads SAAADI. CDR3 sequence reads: CASSEDWTGWTIYF. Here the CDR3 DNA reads TGCGCCAGCAGTGAGGATTGGACAGGGTGGACCATATATTTT.

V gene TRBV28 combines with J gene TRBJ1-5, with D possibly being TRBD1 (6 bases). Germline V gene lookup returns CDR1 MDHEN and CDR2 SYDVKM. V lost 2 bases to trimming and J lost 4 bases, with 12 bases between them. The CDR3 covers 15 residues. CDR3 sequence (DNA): TGTGCCAGCAGTTTAGCGGGGGGCGGTAATCAGCCCCAGCATTTT. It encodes CASSLAGGGNQPQHF.

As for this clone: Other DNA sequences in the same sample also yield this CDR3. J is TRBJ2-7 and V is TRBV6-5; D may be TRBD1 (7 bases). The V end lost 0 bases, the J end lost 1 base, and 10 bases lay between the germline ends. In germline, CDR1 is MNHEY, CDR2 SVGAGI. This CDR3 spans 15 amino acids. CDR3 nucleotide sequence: TGTGCCAGCAGTTACTCGCAGGGGGGATCCTACGAGCAGTACTTC. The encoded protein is CASSYSQGGSYEQYF.

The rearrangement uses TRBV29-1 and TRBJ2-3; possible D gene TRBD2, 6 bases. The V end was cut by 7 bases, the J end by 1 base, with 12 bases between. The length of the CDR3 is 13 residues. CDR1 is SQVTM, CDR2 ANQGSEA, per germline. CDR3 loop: CSDQGLRTDTQYF. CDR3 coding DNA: TGCAGCGACCAGGGACTCCGCACAGATACGCAGTATTTT.

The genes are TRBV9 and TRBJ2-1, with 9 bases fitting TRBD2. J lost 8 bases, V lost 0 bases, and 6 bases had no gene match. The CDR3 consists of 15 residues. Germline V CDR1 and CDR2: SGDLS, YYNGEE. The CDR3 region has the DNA TGTGCCAGCAGCGTAGGAGGCGGGAGGGATCATGAGCAGTTCTTC. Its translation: CASSVGGGRDHEQFF.

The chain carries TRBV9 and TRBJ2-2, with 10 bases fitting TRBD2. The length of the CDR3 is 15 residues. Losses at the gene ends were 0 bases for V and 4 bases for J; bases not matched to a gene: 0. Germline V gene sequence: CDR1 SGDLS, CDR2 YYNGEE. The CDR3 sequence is CASSVASGGTGELFF. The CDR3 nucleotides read TGTGCCAGCAGCGTAGCTAGCGGGGGCACCGGGGAGCTGTTTTTT.

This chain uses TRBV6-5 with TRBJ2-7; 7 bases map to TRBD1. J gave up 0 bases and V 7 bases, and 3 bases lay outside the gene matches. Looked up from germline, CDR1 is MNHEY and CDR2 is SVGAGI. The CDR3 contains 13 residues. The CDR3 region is CASTTGISYEQYF. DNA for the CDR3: TGTGCCAGCACGACAGGGATCTCCTACGAGCAGTACTTC.

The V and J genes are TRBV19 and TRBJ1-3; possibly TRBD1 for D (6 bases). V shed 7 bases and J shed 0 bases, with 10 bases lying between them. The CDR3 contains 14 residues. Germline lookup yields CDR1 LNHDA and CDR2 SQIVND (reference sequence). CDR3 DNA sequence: TGTGCCAGTAAGACAGGCGTCTCTGGAAACACCATATATTTT. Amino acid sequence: CASKTGVSGNTIYF. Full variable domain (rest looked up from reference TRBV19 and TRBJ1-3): DGGITQSPKYLFRKEGQNVTLSCEQNLNHDAMYWYRQDPGQGLRLIYYSQIVNDFQKGDIAEGYSVSREKKESFPLTVTSAQKNPTAFYLCASKTGVSGNTIYFGEGSWLTVV.

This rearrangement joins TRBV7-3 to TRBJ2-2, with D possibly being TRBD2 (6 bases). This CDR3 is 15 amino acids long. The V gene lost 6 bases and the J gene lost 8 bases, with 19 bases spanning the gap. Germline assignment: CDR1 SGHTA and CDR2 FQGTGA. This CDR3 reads CASSQRGLAGGELFF. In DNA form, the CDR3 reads TGTGCCAGCAGTCAAAGGGGACTGGCCGGAGGGGAGCTGTTTTTT. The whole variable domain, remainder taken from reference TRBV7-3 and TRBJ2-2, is GAGVSQTPSNKVTEKGKYVELRCDPISGHTALYWYRQSLGQGPEFLIYFQGTGAADDSGLPNDRFFAVRPEGSVSTLKIQRTERGDSAVYLCASSQRGLAGGELFFGEGSRLTVL.

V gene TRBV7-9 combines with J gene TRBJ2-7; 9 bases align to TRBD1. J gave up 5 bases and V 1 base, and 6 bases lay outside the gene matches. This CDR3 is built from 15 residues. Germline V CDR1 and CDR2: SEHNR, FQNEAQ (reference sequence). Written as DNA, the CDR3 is TGTGCCAGCAGCTTAGTGGACAGGGGCATGGACGAGCAGTACTTC. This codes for CASSLVDRGMDEQYF. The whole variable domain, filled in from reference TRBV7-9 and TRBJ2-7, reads DTGVSQNPRHKITKRGQNVTFRCDPISEHNRLYWYRQTLGQGPEFLTYFQNEAQLEKSRLLSDRFSAERPKGSFSTLEIQRTEQGDSAMYLCASSLVDRGMDEQYFGPGTRLTVT.